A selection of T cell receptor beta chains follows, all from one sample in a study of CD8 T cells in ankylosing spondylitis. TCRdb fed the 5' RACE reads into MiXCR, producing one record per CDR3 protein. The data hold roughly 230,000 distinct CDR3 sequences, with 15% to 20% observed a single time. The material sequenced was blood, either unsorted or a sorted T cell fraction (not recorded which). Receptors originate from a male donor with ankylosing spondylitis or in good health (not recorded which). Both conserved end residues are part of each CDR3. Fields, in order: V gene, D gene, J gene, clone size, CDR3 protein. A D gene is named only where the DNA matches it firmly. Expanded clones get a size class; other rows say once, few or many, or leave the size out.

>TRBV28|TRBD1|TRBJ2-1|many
CASTVLTGGSNEQFF
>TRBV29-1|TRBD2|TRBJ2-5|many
CSALAGAGETQYF
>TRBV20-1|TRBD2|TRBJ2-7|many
CSAGAISGITYEQYF
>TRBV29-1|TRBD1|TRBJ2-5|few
CSVPAGQGVETQYF
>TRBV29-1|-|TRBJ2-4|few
CSVEISGYDIQYF
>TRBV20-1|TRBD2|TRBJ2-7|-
CSARVFREGFEQYF
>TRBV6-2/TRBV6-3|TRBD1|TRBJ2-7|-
CASSPTGTAYEQYF
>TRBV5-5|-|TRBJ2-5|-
CASTPRRTEDETQYF
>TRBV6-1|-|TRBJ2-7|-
CASSELTGFYEQYF
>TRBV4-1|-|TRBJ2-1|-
CASSQPQLATDNEQFF
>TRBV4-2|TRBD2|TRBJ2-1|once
CASSQTPQGAGYYNEQFF
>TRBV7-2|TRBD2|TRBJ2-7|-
CASSIGLATYEQYF
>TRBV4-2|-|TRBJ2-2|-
CASSPGVGELFF
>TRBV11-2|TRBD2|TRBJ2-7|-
CASSQLAGGVSGEQYF
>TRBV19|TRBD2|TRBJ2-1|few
CASSQREEGYNEQFF
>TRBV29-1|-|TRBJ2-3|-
CSVEVGRGFDTQYF
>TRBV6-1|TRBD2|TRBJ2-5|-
CASSDPGTTYQETQYF
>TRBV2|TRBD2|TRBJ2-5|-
CASRVGLASSYQETQYF
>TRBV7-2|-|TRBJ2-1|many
CASSRSRESSYNEQFF
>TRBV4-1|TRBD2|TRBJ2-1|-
CASSHSPGLAGGYNEQFF
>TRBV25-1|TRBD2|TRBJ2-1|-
CASSELAGEGNEQFF
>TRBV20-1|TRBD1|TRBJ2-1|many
CSARDWQGANSPNEQFF
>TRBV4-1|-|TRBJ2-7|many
CASSQGERGGYEQYF
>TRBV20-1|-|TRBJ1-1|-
CSASPPGHLNTEAFF
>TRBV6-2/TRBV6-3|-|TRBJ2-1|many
CASTHGGEQFF
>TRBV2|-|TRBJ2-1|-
CASRGLNEQFF
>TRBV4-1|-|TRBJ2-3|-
CASSIRDGTDTQYF
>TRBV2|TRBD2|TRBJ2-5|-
CASSEFALGGFQETQYF
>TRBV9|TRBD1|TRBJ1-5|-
CASSSGTGSNQPQHF
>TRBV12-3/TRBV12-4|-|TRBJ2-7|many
CASSLAALVSEQYF
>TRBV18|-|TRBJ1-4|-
CASSAGALNEKLFF
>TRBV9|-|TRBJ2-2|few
CASSVARGRNTGELFF
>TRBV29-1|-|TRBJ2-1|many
CSVEGTPGHYYNEQFF
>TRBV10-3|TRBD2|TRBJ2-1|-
CAISDGPSGSSYNEQFF
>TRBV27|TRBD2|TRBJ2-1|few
CASSQTGHGTSAGDEQFF
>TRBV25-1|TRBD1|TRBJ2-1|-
CASSATRDRGFYEQFF
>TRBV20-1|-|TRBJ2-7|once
CSARDRELTSYEQYF
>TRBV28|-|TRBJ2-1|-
CASSPGPGVYEQFF
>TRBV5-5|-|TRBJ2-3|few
CASSQWIRSTDTQYF
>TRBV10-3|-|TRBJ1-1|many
CAISEIGREAFF
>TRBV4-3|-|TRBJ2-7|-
CASSQDGDLSYEQYF
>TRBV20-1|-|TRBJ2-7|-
CSVGIEPSYEQYF
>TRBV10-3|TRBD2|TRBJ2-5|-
CAISSGTRSEETQYF
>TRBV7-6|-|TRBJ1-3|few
CASSQDLSGNTIYF
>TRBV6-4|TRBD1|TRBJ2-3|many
CASSDGQGADTQYF
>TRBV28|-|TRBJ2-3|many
CASSSGFVQSTDTQYF
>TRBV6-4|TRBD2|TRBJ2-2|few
CASSELAGTAGELFF
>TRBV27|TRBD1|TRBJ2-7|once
CASRRQGAYEQYF
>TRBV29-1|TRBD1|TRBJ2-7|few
CSVEDSRTLTGGEYEQYF
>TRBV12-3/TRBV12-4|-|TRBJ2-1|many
CASRSTGGQGYNVEQFF
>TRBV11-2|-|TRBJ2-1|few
CASSLAFEQFF
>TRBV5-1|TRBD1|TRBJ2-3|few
CASSFNPVDRVVDTQYF
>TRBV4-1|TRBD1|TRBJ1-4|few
CASSQDLPGGVSVTNEKLFF
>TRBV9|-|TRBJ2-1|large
CASSVEPNSYNEQFF
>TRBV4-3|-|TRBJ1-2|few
CASSQDKAGFAYGYTF
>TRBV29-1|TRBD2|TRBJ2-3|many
CSVAGTNERPTNTQYF
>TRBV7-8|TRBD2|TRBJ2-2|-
CASSLRSVPSGLTGELFF
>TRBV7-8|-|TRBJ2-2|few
CASSAGLNTGELFF
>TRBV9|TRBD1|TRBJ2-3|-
CASSVTGGWTDTQYF
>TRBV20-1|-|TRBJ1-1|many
CSARDQTPEAFF